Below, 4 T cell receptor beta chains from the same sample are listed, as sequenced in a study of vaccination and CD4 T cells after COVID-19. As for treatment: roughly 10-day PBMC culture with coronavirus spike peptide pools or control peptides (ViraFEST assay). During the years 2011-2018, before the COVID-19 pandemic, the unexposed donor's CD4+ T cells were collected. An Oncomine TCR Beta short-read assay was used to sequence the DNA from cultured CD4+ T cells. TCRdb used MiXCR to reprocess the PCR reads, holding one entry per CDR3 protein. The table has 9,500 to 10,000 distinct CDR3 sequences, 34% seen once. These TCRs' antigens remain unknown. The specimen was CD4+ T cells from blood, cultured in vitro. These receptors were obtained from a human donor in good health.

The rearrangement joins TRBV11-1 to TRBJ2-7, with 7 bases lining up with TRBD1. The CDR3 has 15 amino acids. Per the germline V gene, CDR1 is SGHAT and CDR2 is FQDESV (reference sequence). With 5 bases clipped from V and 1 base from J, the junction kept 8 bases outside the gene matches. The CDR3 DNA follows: TGTGCCAGCAGCCAAGGTCAACAGGGGTCCTACGAGCAGTACTTC. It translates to CASSQGQQGSYEQYF.

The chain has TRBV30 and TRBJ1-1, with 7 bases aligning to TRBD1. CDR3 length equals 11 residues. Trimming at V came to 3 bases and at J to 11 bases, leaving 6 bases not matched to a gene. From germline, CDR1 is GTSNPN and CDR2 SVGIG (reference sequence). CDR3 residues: CAWSPLQGAFF. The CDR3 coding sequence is TGTGCCTGGAGCCCCCTACAGGGGGCTTTCTTT.

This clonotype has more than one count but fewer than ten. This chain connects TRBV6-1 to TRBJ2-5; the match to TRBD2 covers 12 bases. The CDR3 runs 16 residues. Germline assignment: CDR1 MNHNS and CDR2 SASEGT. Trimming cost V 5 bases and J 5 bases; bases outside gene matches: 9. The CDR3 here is CASSRVLAGGGETQYF. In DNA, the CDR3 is TGTGCCAGCAGTCGCGTACTAGCGGGGGGTGGGGAGACCCAGTACTTC.

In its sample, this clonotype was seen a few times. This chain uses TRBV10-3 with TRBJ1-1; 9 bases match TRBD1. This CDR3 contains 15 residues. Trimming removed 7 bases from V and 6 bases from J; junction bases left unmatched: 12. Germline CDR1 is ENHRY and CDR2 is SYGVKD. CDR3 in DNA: TGTGCCATCACCCCTGGACAGGGGAAGTTGGCTGAAGCTTTCTTT. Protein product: CAITPGQGKLAEAFF.